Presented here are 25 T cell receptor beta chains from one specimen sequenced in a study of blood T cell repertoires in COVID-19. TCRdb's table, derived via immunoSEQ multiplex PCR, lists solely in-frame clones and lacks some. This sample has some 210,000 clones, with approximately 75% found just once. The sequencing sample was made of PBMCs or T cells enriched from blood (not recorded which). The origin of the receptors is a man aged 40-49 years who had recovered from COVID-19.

The CDR3 sequence is CASSWGGTNTEAFF. The CDR3 DNA follows: TGTGCCAGCAGCTGGGGGGGAACGAACACTGAAGCTTTCTTT. The chain couples TRBV6-5 to TRBJ1-1, with a tentative D call TRBD1 (5 bases). The length of the CDR3 is 14 residues. Germline assignment: CDR1 MNHEY and CDR2 SVGAGI. V was shortened by 6 bases and J by 1 base, with 12 bases between the two germline ends.

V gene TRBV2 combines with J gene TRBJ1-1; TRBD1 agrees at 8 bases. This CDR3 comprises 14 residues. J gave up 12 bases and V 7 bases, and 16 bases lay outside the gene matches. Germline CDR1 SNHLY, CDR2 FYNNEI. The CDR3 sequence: CASNFWQGASGTFF. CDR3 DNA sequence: TGTGCCAGCAATTTCTGGCAGGGGGCATCGGGAACTTTCTTT.

The CDR3, as DNA: TGTGCCAGCAGCCGAGGGGGGAAGGGACTATCGGAGCAGTTCTTC. It specifies CASSRGGKGLSEQFF. The rearrangement links TRBV5-6 to TRBJ2-1; D might be TRBD2 (7 bases). The CDR3 length is 15 residues. Trimming left V 4 bases short and J 10 bases short, with 21 bases between. Germline CDR1 is SGHDT and CDR2 is YYEEEE.

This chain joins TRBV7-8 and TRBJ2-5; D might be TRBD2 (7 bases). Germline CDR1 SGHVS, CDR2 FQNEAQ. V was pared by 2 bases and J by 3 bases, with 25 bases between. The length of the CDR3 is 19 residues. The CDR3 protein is CASSLTAGAHGSVKETQYF. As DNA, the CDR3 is TGTGCCAGCAGCTTAACGGCGGGGGCCCATGGGAGCGTTAAAGAGACCCAGTACTTC.

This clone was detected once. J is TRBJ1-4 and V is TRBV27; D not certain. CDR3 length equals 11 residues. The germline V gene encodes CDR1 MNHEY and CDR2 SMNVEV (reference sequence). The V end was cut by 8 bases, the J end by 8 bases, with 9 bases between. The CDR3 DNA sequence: TGTGCCAGCCGCTTTCGGGAAAAACTGTTTTTT. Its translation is CASRFREKLFF.

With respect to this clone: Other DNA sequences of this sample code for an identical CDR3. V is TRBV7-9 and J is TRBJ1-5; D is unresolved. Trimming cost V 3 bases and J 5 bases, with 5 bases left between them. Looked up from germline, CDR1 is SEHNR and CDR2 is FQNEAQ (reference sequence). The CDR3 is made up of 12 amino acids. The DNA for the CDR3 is TGTGCCAGCAGCTTGGACTATCAGCCCCAGCATTTT. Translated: CASSLDYQPQHF.

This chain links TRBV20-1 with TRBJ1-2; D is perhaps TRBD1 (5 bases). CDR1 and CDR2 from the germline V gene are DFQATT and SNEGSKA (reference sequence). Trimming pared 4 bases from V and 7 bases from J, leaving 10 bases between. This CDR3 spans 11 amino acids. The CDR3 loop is CSATGLLGYTF. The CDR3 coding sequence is TGCAGTGCTACGGGACTGCTTGGCTACACCTTC.

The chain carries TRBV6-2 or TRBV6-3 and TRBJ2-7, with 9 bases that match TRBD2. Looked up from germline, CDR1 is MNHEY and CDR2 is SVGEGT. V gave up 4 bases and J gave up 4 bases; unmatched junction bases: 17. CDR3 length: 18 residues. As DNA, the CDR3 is TGTGCCAGCAGTTCCGATGATCCGGGACTAGCCATCGAGTACGAGCAGTACTTC. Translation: CASSSDDPGLAIEYEQYF.

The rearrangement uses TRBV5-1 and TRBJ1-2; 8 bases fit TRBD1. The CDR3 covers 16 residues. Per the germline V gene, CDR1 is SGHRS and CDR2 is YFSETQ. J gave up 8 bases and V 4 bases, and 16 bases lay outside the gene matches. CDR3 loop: CASSRGSIQGARGYTF. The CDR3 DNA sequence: TGCGCCAGCAGCAGGGGTTCCATCCAGGGGGCGCGGGGCTACACCTTC.

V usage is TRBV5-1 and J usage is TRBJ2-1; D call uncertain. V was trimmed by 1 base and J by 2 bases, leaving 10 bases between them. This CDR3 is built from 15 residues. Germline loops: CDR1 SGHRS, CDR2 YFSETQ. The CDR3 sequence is CASSLSGNPYNEQFF. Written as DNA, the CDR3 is TGCGCCAGCAGCTTGAGTGGCAATCCCTACAATGAGCAGTTCTTC.

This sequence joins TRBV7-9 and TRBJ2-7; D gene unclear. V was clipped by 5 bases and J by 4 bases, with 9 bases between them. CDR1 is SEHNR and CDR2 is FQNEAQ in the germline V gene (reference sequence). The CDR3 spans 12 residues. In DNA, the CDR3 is TGTGCCAGCAGCCCCCCCAGTTACGAGCAGTACTTC. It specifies CASSPPSYEQYF.

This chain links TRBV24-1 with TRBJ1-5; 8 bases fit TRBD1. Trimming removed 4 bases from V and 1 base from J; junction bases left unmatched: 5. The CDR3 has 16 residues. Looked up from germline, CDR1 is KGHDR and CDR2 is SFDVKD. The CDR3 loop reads CATSDPGQGSNQPQHF. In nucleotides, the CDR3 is TGTGCCACCAGTGACCCCGGACAGGGCAGCAATCAGCCCCAGCATTTT.

The CDR3, as DNA: TGTGCCAGTAGATTAACAGGGTCTGAAAAACTGTTTTTT. It translates to CASRLTGSEKLFF. The chain recombines TRBV19 with TRBJ1-4, with D maybe TRBD1 (6 bases). Trimming removed 6 bases at V and 7 bases at J, with 12 bases between. This CDR3 spans 13 amino acids. Germline values: CDR1 LNHDA, CDR2 SQIVND (reference sequence). The variable domain in full, completed from reference TRBV19 and TRBJ1-4, reads DGGITQSPKYLFRKEGQNVTLSCEQNLNHDAMYWYRQDPGQGLRLIYYSQIVNDFQKGDIAEGYSVSREKKESFPLTVTSAQKNPTAFYLCASRLTGSEKLFFGSGTQLSVL.

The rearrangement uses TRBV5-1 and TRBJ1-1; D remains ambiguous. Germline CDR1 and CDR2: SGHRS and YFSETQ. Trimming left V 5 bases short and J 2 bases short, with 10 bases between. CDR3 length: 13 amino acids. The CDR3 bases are TGCGCCAGCAGGGTTCAGGTAAACACTGAAGCTTTCTTT. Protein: CASRVQVNTEAFF.

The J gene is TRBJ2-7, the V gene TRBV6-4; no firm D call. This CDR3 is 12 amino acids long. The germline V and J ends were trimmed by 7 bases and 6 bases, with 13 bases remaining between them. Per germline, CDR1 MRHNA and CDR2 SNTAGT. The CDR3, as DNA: TGTGCCAGCATAACATTGGCTTGCGAGCAGTACTTC. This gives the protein CASITLACEQYF.

As DNA, the CDR3 is TGTGCAAGTCGCTTGCGGGAGCCGGGAGTTGACGAGCAGTACTTC. The encoded protein is CASRLREPGVDEQYF. The chain couples TRBV12-2 to TRBJ2-7; the table's D call, TRBD2, has no DNA check behind it. TRBV12-2 is given as a pseudogene. This CDR3 contains 15 residues.

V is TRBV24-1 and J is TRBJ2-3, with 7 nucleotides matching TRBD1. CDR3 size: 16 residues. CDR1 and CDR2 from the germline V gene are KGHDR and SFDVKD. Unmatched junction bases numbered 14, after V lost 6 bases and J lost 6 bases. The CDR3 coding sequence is TGTGCCACCAGTAGTGGAAACAGGGGACCGCAGGATACGCAGTATTTT. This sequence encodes CATSSGNRGPQDTQYF.

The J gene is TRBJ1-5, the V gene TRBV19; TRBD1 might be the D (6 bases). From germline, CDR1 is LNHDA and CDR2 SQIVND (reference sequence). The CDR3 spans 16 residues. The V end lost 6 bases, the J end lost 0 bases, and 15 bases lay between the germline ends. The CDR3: CASSHGGANSNQPQHF. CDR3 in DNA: TGTGCCAGTAGCCACGGGGGGGCGAATAGCAATCAGCCCCAGCATTTT.

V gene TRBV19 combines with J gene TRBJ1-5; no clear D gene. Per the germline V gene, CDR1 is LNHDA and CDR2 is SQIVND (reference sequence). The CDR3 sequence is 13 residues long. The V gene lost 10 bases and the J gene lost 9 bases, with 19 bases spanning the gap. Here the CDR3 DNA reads TGTGCCACCTCGGTCCTATCATACCCGCCCCAGCATTTT. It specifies CATSVLSYPPQHF. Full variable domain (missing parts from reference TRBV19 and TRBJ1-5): DGGITQSPKYLFRKEGQNVTLSCEQNLNHDAMYWYRQDPGQGLRLIYYSQIVNDFQKGDIAEGYSVSREKKESFPLTVTSAQKNPTAFYLCATSVLSYPPQHFGDGTRLSIL.

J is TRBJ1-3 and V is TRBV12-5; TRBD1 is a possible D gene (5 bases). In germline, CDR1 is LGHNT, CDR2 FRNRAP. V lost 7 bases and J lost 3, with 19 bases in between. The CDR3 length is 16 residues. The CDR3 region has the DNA TGTGCTAGTGCCCTTCGGACACGGTCTTTTGGAAACACCATATATTTT. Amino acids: CASALRTRSFGNTIYF.

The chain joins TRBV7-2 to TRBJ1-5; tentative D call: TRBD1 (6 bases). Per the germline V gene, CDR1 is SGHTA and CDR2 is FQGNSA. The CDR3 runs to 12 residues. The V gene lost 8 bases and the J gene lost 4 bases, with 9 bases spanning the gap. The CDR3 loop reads CASGQPNQPQHF. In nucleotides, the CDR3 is TGTGCCAGCGGACAGCCGAATCAGCCCCAGCATTTT.

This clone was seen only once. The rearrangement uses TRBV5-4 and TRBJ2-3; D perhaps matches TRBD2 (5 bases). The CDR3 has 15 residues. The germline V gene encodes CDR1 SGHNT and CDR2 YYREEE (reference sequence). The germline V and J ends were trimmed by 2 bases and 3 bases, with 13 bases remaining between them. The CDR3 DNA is TGTGCCAGCAGCTTTGGAGGAATTGGGACAGATACGCAGTATTTT. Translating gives CASSFGGIGTDTQYF.

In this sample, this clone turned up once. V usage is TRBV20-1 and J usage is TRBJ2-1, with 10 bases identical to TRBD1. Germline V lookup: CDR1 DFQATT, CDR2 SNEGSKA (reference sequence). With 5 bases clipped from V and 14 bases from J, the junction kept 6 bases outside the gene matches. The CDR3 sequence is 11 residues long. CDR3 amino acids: CSAGDRGMKFF. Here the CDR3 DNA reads TGCAGTGCTGGGGACAGGGGAATGAAGTTCTTC.

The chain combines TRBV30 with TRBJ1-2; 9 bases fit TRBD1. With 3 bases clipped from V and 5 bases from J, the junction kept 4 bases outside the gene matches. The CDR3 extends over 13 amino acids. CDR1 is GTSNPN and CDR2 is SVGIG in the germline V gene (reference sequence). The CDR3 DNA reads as TGTGCCTGGAGACTTGGGACAGGGTATGGCTACACCTTC. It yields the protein CAWRLGTGYGYTF. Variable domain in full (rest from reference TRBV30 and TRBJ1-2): SQTIHQWPATLVQPVGSPLSLECTVEGTSNPNLYWYRQAAGRGLQLLFYSVGIGQISSEVPQNLSASRPQDRQFILSSKKLLLSDSGFYLCAWRLGTGYGYTFGSGTRLTVV.

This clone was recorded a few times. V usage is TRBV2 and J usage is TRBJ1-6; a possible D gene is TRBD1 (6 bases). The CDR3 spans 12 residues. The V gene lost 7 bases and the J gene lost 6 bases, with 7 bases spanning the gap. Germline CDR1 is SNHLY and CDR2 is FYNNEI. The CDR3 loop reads CASNRANSPLHF. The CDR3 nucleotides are TGTGCCAGCAACAGGGCTAATTCACCCCTCCACTTT.